These T cell receptor beta chains were read from a single sample in a study of cytotoxic CD8 clonotypes in ibrutinib-treated CLL. Produced via immunoSEQ multiplex PCR; TCRdb's table is partial and in-frame only. Found here are 100,000 to 150,000 clones, approximately 83% of them singletons; the top ten hold roughly 2%. Sequencing was performed on PBMCs, taken after 24 months of ibrutinib treatment. These receptors all stem from a human donor with chronic lymphocytic leukemia. CDR3s include the opening cysteine and the closing phenylalanine or tryptophan. The D gene is left open where the match is weak. Size is stated for part of the rows, as once, few or many counts, or as a class when the clone is expanded.

clone_size	j_call	d_call	v_call	cdr3_aa	cdr3_nt
NA	TRBJ1-2	TRBD1	TRBV6-5	CASRSGQGNYGYTF	TGTGCCAGCAGGTCGGGACAGGGTAACTATGGCTACACCTTC
NA	TRBJ2-2	NA	TRBV12-5	CASGLGDRSTGELFF	TGTGCTAGTGGTTTGGGGGACCGTAGCACCGGGGAGCTGTTTTTT
NA	TRBJ2-5	NA	TRBV5-4	CASSLRAQTQETQYF	TGTGCCAGCAGCTTAAGGGCTCAAACCCAAGAGACCCAGTACTTC
once	TRBJ2-2	TRBD2	TRBV27	CASSFLWRGAARGELFF	TGTGCCAGCAGTTTTCTTTGGCGGGGGGCCGCCAGGGGGGAGCTGTTTTTT
NA	TRBJ2-7	NA	TRBV4-1	CASSQEISGTPYEQYF	TGCGCCAGCAGCCAAGAGATTAGCGGTACTCCCTACGAGCAGTACTTC
NA	TRBJ2-7	TRBD1	TRBV5-1	CASRQTGNAYEQYF	TGCGCCAGCAGACAGACAGGGAATGCCTACGAGCAGTACTTC
once	TRBJ1-3	NA	TRBV4-2	CASSRAAAQQGGNTIYF	TGTGCCAGCAGCCGGGCGGCAGCCCAGCAAGGTGGAAACACCATATATTTT
once	TRBJ1-5	NA	TRBV19	CASSGIGWDGQPQHF	TGTGCCAGTAGTGGTATTGGCTGGGACGGTCAGCCCCAGCATTTT
few	TRBJ2-1	TRBD2	TRBV6-5	CASSPGTSGSNEQFF	TGTGCCAGCAGCCCAGGGACTAGCGGGAGCAATGAGCAGTTCTTC
NA	TRBJ1-2	TRBD1	TRBV28	CASRNLAQGDGYTF	TGTGCCAGCAGGAACCTTGCCCAGGGGGATGGCTACACCTTC